The TCR beta chain described here comes from a study of technical replicates of blood from a few donors. Trimming stripped 1 base from V and 4 bases from J, with 10 bases between. CDR1 and CDR2 (germline): MDHEN, SYDVKM. This CDR3 is 14 amino acids long. Using immunoSEQ multiplex PCR, the repertoire was profiled, and TCRdb retains in-frame clones only, with some absent. The table includes 75,000 to 85,000 clones, under 97% detected once. The origin of this receptor is a human donor in good health. V is TRBV28 and J is TRBJ2-5; weak D call: TRBD1 (6 bases). Sequencing was performed on T cells isolated from PBMCs. CDR3 in amino acids: CASSLSVRGETQYF. The CDR3, as DNA: TGTGCCAGCAGTTTATCGGTCAGGGGAGAGACCCAGTACTTC.